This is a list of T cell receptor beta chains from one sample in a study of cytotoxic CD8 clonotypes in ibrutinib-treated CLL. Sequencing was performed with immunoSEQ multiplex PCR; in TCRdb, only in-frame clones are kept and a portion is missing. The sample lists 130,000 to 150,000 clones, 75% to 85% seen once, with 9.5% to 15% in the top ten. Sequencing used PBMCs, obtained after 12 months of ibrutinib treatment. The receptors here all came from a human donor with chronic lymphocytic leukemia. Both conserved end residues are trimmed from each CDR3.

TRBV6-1,ASSEGLHDTGELF
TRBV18,ASSRDRRKGNTIY
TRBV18,ASSPLGVETQY
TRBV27,ASSLYRGTEAF
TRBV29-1,SVVEVGKPYGYT
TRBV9,ASSGLGRGTSGINEQF
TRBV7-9,ASSFRDGLRPYNEQF
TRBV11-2,ASSLFLRVANNEQF
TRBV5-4,ASSFFRTGDYYEQY
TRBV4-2,ASSQDRGFHTEAF
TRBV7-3,ASSLTLGRRDTQY
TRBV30,AWNPAGVGEQY
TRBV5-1,ASSTDGLSGANVLT
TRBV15,ATKAGGRTEAF
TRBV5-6,ASSAAVDQETQY
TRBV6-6,ASSYTRQGTETQY
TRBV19,ASSPSSGGIWNGYT
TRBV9,ASSVSTGMGNTIY
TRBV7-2,ASSLVDGRETQY
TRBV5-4,ASSLGGTGKETQY
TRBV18,ASSQAAYNEQF
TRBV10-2,ASEARDRRFEQF
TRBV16,ASSLRGQTNYGYT
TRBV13,ASSFGDLNYGYT
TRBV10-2,ASVNRHLGSYEQY
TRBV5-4,ASSLLSGRGYEQY